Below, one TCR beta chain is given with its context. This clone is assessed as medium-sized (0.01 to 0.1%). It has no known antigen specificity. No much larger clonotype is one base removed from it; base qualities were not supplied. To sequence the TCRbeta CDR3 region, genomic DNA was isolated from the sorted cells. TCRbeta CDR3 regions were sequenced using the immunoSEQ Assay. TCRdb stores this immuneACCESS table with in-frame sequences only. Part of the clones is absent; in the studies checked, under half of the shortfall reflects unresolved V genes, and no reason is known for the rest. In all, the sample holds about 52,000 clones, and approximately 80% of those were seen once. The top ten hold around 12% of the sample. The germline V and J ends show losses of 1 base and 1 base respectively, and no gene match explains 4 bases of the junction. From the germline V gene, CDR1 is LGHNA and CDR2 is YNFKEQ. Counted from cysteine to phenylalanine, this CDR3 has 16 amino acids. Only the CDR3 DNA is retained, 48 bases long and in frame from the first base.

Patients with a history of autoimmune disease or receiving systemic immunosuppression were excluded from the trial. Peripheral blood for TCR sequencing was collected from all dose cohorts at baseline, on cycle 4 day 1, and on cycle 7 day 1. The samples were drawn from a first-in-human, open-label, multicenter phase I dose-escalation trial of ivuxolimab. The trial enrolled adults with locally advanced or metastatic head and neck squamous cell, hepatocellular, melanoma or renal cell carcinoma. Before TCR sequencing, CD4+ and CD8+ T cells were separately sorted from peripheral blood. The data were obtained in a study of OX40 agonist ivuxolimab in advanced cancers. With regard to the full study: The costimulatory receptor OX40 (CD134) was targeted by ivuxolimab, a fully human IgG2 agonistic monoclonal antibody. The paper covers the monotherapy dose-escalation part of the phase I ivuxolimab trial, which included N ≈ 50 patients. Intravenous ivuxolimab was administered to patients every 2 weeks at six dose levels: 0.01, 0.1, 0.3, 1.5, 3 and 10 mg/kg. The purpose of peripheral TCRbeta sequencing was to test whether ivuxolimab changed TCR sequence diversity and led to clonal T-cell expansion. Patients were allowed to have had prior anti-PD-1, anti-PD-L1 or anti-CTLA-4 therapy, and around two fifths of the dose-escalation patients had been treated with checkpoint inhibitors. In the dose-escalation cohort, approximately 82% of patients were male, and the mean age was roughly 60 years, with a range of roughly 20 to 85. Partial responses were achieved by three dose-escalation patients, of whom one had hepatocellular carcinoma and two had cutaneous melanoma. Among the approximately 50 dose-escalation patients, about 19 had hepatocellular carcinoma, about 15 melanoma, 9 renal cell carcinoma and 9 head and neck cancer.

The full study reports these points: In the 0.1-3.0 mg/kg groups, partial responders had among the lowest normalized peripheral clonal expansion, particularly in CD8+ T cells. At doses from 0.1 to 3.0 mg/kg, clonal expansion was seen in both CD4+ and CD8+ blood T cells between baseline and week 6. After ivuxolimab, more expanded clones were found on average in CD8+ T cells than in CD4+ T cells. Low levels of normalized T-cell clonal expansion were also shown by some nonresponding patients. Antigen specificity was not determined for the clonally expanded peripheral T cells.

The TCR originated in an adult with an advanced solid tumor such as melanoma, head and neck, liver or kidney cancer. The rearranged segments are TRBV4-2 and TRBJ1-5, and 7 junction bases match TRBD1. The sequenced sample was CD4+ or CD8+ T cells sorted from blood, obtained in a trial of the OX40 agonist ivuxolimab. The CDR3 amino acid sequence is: CASSQGTGLSNQPQHF. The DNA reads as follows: TGTGCCAGCAGCCAAGGGACAGGCTTAAGCAATCAGCCCCAGCATTTT.